This paragraph reports one T cell receptor beta chain. The data originate from a study of T-cell memory formation after mild COVID-19. TCRdb called the 5' RACE reads again in MiXCR, with one record for every CDR3 protein. The data contain 130,000 to 150,000 distinct CDR3 sequences, 15% to 20% of them singletons. The sequencing sample was made of PBMCs or a T cell subset sorted from them (not recorded which). This sequence originates from an adult woman who had mild COVID-19 (a few samples of this study predate the infection). Cell type and time point are not known.

In DNA, the CDR3 is TGTGCCAGCAGTGACCCCCTCCGGGGCCTCTCCTACGAGCAGTACTTC. Its protein product is CASSDPLRGLSYEQYF. The chain couples TRBV6-1 to TRBJ2-7; D possibly uses TRBD1 or TRBD2 (5 bases each). The V end lost 3 bases, the J end lost 0 bases, and 15 bases lay between the germline ends. Germline CDR1 and CDR2: MNHNS and SASEGT. This CDR3 has 16 residues.